The 26 T cell receptor beta chains below were found in one sample sequenced in a study of cytomegalovirus exposure and HLA in healthy donors. It was with 60 Vbeta and 13 Jbeta primers that the PCR ran. TCRdb keeps only in-frame clones here, not all; method: immunoSEQ multiplex PCR. The sample consists of 100,000 to 150,000 clones, around 80% of them appearing once. Sequencing was done on a sample of PBMCs. The receptors derive from a man aged 50-59 years in good health and CMV-seronegative.

V and J are TRBV2 and TRBJ2-5, with 7 bases matching TRBD2. The CDR3 is made up of 15 amino acids. J gave up 5 bases and V 7 bases, and 13 bases lay outside the gene matches. CDR1 is SNHLY and CDR2 is FYNNEI in the germline V gene. CDR3 bases: TGTGCCAGCACGAGACTAGCAAGCACTTTGGAGACCCAGTACTTC. It translates to CASTRLASTLETQYF. Looking up the rest from reference TRBV2 and TRBJ2-5 gives the full variable domain: EPEVTQTPSHQVTQMGQEVILRCVPISNHLYFYWYRQILGQKVEFLVSFYNNEISEKSEIFDDQFSVERPDGSNFTLKIRSTKLEDSAMYFCASTRLASTLETQYFGPGTRLLVL.

The gene calls are TRBV9 and TRBJ2-3; weak D call: TRBD2 (6 bases). The germline CDR1 and CDR2 sequences are SGDLS and YYNGEE. The CDR3 contains 15 residues. V was trimmed by 4 bases and J by 4 bases, leaving 16 bases between them. The CDR3 DNA sequence: TGTGCCAGCAGCCTTAGTCGGGACTTCCCAGATACGCAGTATTTT. It translates to CASSLSRDFPDTQYF. The full variable domain, rest sourced from reference TRBV9 and TRBJ2-3, is DSGVTQTPKHLITATGQRVTLRCSPRSGDLSVYWYQQSLDQGLQFLIQYYNGEERAKGNILERFSAQQFPDLHSELNLSSLELGDSALYFCASSLSRDFPDTQYFGPGTRLTVL.

V usage is TRBV19 and J usage is TRBJ2-1; 7 bases fit TRBD2. The CDR3 has 15 amino acids. CDR1 is LNHDA, CDR2 SQIVND, per germline (reference sequence). V dropped 3 bases and J dropped 2; count of bases not matched to a gene: 4. CDR3 DNA sequence: TGTGCCAGTAGTATCCCCCTAGCGGCCTACAATGAGCAGTTCTTC. It specifies CASSIPLAAYNEQFF.

The chain couples TRBV5-1 to TRBJ2-7; D is unresolved. This CDR3 has 12 residues. Looked up from germline, CDR1 is SGHRS and CDR2 is YFSETQ. Trimming took off 3 bases at V and 7 bases at J, with 11 bases between the two ends. CDR3 amino acids: CASSSPAAEQYF. CDR3 nucleotides: TGCGCCAGCAGCTCCCCCGCGGCAGAGCAGTACTTC.

The chain combines TRBV5-1 with TRBJ2-1, with TRBD1 matching 8 bases. Germline V CDR1 and CDR2: SGHRS, YFSETQ. The CDR3 loop spans 15 amino acids. The J segment lost 4 bases and the V segment lost 2 bases, leaving 5 bases of the junction unmatched. The CDR3 sequence: CASSLWGQEYNEQFF. DNA of the CDR3: TGCGCCAGCAGCTTATGGGGACAGGAATACAATGAGCAGTTCTTC.

J is TRBJ2-3 and V is TRBV7-9, with 11 nucleotides matching TRBD2. Germline assignment: CDR1 SEHNR and CDR2 FQNEAQ (reference sequence). This CDR3 contains 18 residues. After removal of 7 bases from V and 1 base from J, the junction contained 13 bases not matched to a gene. The CDR3 region has the DNA TGTGCCAGCACCCTCTTGACCGGGACTAGCGGACGCACAGATACGCAGTATTTT. Translating gives CASTLLTGTSGRTDTQYF.

V is TRBV5-4 and J is TRBJ1-1; D ambiguous. The CDR3 is 14 residues long. Deletions cut 4 bases from V and 1 base from J, with 11 bases between. Germline lookup yields CDR1 SGHNT and CDR2 YYREEE (reference sequence). The CDR3 nucleotides are TGTGCCAGCAGCGGACCAGGAGGGAACACTGAAGCTTTCTTT. This codes for CASSGPGGNTEAFF.

CDR3 protein: CASSLIQVSYEQYF. CDR3 bases: TGTGCCAGCAGCTTAATACAGGTCTCCTACGAGCAGTACTTC. The chain employs TRBV7-2 and TRBJ2-7, with a weak D call TRBD1 (5 bases). This CDR3 contains 14 residues. Germline V gene sequence: CDR1 SGHTA, CDR2 FQGNSA. The V end lost 2 bases, the J end lost 0 bases, and 8 bases lay between the germline ends.

As for this clone: One end of the junction is discordant with germline, which a read error may explain. The J gene is TRBJ2-5, the V gene TRBV5-1, with 7 bases fitting TRBD2. The germline V gene encodes CDR1 SGHRS and CDR2 YFSETQ. The CDR3 contains 15 residues. For the CDR3, the DNA is TGCGCCAGCAGCTTGGCCGGGACTACCCAAGAGACCCAGCACTTC. Its translation is CASSLAGTTQETQHF.

The V call is TRBV19, the J call TRBJ2-2; 9 bases fit TRBD1. Germline trimming cut 5 bases from V and 2 bases from J; bases unmatched to any gene: 3. Per germline, CDR1 LNHDA and CDR2 SQIVND (reference sequence). The CDR3 has 15 amino acids. CDR3 protein: CASSRDRANTGELFF. CDR3 DNA sequence: TGTGCCAGTAGTCGGGACAGGGCAAACACCGGGGAGCTGTTTTTT.

The chain joins TRBV27 to TRBJ1-2; 7 nucleotides match TRBD1. The V gene end was trimmed by 6 bases and the J gene end by 9 bases; junction bases not matched to a gene: 10. The CDR3 length is 13 residues. Looked up from germline, CDR1 is MNHEY and CDR2 is SMNVEV (reference sequence). The DNA of the CDR3 is TGTGCCAGCAGATTCTCCGGGACAGATAGCTACACCTTC. Amino acid sequence: CASRFSGTDSYTF.

The V call is TRBV7-8, the J call TRBJ1-1; TRBD1 agrees at 9 bases. V lost 1 base to trimming and J lost 3 bases; unmatched junction nucleotides: 3. The CDR3 is 15 amino acids. Germline V lookup: CDR1 SGHVS, CDR2 FQNEAQ. CDR3: CASSLVGQGYTEAFF. CDR3 nucleotides: TGTGCCAGCAGCTTAGTAGGACAGGGGTACACTGAAGCTTTCTTT.

The rearrangement uses TRBV30 and TRBJ2-2, with D perhaps TRBD1 (6 bases). Germline V gene data show CDR1 as GTSNPN and CDR2 as SVGIG (reference sequence). With 0 bases removed from V and 5 bases from J, the gap between germline ends came to 10 bases. The CDR3 runs 14 residues. The CDR3 sequence is CAWSVQGGTGELFF. DNA for the CDR3: TGTGCCTGGAGTGTACAGGGTGGGACCGGGGAGCTGTTTTTT.

The chain uses TRBV5-1 and TRBJ2-7; D might be TRBD2 (6 bases). Germline CDR1 is SGHRS and CDR2 is YFSETQ. The CDR3 is 16 amino acids. V was pared by 4 bases and J by 3 bases, with 20 bases between. DNA of the CDR3: TGCGCCAGCAGCGGTCGGAATGGGCCGGGGGACTACGAGCAGTACTTC. Encoded protein: CASSGRNGPGDYEQYF.

The chain has TRBV6-5 and TRBJ1-4, with TRBD1 identical over 8 bases. Per germline, CDR1 MNHEY and CDR2 SVGAGI. J lost 8 bases, V lost 9 bases, and 8 bases had no gene match. The CDR3 loop spans 13 amino acids. The DNA of the CDR3 is TGTGCCAGTTCCCGGACAGGGTGGGAAAAACTGTTTTTT. It codes for CASSRTGWEKLFF.

The gene calls are TRBV9 and TRBJ1-1; TRBD1 might be the D (6 bases). The CDR3 consists of 15 residues. CDR1 is SGDLS and CDR2 is YYNGEE in the germline V gene. Between the trimmed V and J ends, which lost 3 bases and 0 bases, there was a span of 12 bases. The CDR3: CASSAQGRMNTEAFF. In DNA, the CDR3 is TGTGCCAGCAGCGCACAGGGTCGGATGAACACTGAAGCTTTCTTT.

The chain links TRBV4-1 to TRBJ2-7; D call uncertain. The V end was cut by 0 bases, the J end by 2 bases, with 11 bases between. CDR3 length: 15 residues. Germline CDR1 is MGHRA and CDR2 is YSYEKL. CDR3 nucleotide sequence: TGCGCCAGCAGCCAAGATTCCAGGCAGACCTACGAGCAGTACTTC. It encodes CASSQDSRQTYEQYF.

V usage is TRBV23-1 and J usage is TRBJ2-1; D is possibly TRBD2 (5 bases). TRBV23-1 is classed as an ORF, of uncertain function. V dropped 4 bases and J dropped 1 base, with 8 bases sitting between them. The CDR3 covers 14 residues. The CDR3 DNA is TGCGCCAGCAGTCTACGGGGTTCCTACAATGAGCAGTTCTTC. This codes for CASSLRGSYNEQFF.

The gene calls are TRBV30 and TRBJ2-3; 9 bases match TRBD2. Germline V gives CDR1 GTSNPN, CDR2 SVGIG (reference sequence). The CDR3 is 14 residues long. V was clipped by 4 bases and J by 4 bases; unmatched bases: 6. The CDR3 DNA follows: TGTGCCTGGAACCTAGCGGGGACAGCAGATACGCAGTATTTT. Encoded protein: CAWNLAGTADTQYF.

This chain joins TRBV30 and TRBJ2-6, with 12 bases that match TRBD1. CDR1 is GTSNPN and CDR2 is SVGIG in the germline V gene (reference sequence). V lost 3 bases, J lost 4 bases, and 13 bases stayed unmatched. This CDR3 contains 19 residues. CDR3 bases: TGTGCCTGGAGGACGACTCTGGGACAGGGGGCGAGGGGGGCCAACGTCCTGACTTTC. This codes for CAWRTTLGQGARGANVLTF.

The CDR3 here is CASSRERNSPLHF. CDR3 DNA: TGTGCCAGCAGTAGGGAGAGGAATTCACCCCTCCACTTT. The chain carries TRBV27 and TRBJ1-6; D gene unclear. This CDR3 region has 13 residues. CDR1 is MNHEY and CDR2 is SMNVEV in the germline V gene (reference sequence). V lost 5 bases and J lost 7, with 9 bases in between.

A single count supports this clone. This chain joins TRBV15 and TRBJ2-5; tentatively, D is TRBD2 (7 bases). The J call is doubtful: the DNA matches TRBJ2-7 better. Germline loops: CDR1 LNHNV, CDR2 YYDKDF (reference sequence). This CDR3 region has 16 residues. The CDR3 region has the DNA TGTGCCACCAGCAGAGTACGGGGGGCGAACTACTACGAGCAGTACTTC. Amino acids: CATSRVRGANYYEQYF.

The chain employs TRBV30 and TRBJ1-6, with D maybe TRBD1 (6 bases). Trimming cost V 4 bases and J 4 bases, with 20 bases left between them. The CDR3 is 17 amino acids. Germline CDR1 GTSNPN, CDR2 SVGIG (reference sequence). The CDR3 protein is CAWNVGHNVKYNSPLHF. The CDR3 DNA is TGTGCCTGGAACGTGGGACACAATGTAAAGTATAATTCACCCCTCCACTTT.

Concerning this clone: One junction end disagrees with the germline gene, perhaps due to a read error. This chain connects TRBV6-5 to TRBJ1-4; D is ambiguous. The CDR3 length is 12 residues. Germline values: CDR1 MNHEY, CDR2 SVGAGI. The DNA of the CDR3 is TGTGCCATCAGTTATTCCGGTGAAAAACTGTTTTTT. Protein sequence: CAISYSGEKLFF.

The rearrangement uses TRBV30 and TRBJ2-2, with 16 bases lining up with TRBD2. The CDR3 loop spans 18 amino acids. CDR1 and CDR2 (germline): GTSNPN, SVGIG (reference sequence). V shed 5 bases and J 6 bases; nucleotides not matched to a gene: 12. The CDR3 bases are TGTGCCTGGGGCAAGGGACTAGCGGGGGGGCCGCATCCCGGGGAGCTGTTTTTT. Translation gives CAWGKGLAGGPHPGELFF.

This clone was observed a few times. Other DNA sequences from this sample encode an identical CDR3 as well. The chain combines TRBV19 with TRBJ1-1, with unresolved D. Trimming removed 3 bases at V and 1 base at J, with 6 bases between. The CDR3 spans 13 residues. Germline CDR1 reads LNHDA; CDR2 reads SQIVND (reference sequence). CDR3 in DNA: TGTGCCAGTAGTATTGGCGGGAACACTGAAGCTTTCTTT. As protein: CASSIGGNTEAFF.